This T cell receptor (beta chain) was sequenced for a study of shared clonotypes between healthy human individuals. The naive CD8 fraction comprised CD45RO-negative cells positively selected for CCR7 and excluded terminally differentiated effector memory CD45RA+ cells. Trimming stripped 0 bases from V and 7 bases from J, with 13 bases between. The germline gives CDR1 MNHEY, CDR2 SMNVEV (reference sequence). The length of the CDR3 is 15 residues. This table comes from immunoSEQ multiplex PCR, and its TCRdb copy is limited to in-frame clones, with some not included. Of about 580,000 clones listed, roughly 98% are singletons.

This chain connects TRBV27 to TRBJ2-1, with D possibly TRBD2 on 5 matching bases. Sequenced: naive CD8+ T cells sorted from blood. The receptor comes from a man aged 30 to 39 in good health. CDR3 residues: CASSLSQAGPNEQFF. CDR3 DNA sequence: TGTGCCAGCAGTTTATCGCAGGCGGGTCCGAATGAGCAGTTCTTC.